This is a list of T cell receptor beta chains from one sample in a study of molecular identifiers for immune sequencing clone quantification. TCRdb independently ran MiXCR on the PCR reads; one entry per CDR3 protein. The data show over 600,000 distinct CDR3 sequences, with 15% to 20% seen just once and under 0.95% held by the top ten. Material: naive CD8+ T cells from blood, with Jurkat cell RNA spiked in. These receptors were collected from a human donor in good health. Some libraries in this study had Jurkat cell RNA spiked in. Each CDR3 is given with its conserved first and last residue. The D gene is left open where the match is weak. Size is omitted from some rows. Given values are once, few, many or a class for expanded clones.

j_gene	d_gene	abundance	v_gene	CDR3aa	CDR3nt
TRBJ2-2	NA	many	TRBV10-2	CASSEHVDTGELFF	TGCGCCAGCAGTGAGCATGTGGACACCGGGGAGCTGTTTTTT
TRBJ2-7	NA	NA	TRBV30	CAWTIGGAYEQYF	TGTGCCTGGACCATTGGGGGCGCCTACGAGCAGTACTTC
TRBJ2-3	NA	many	TRBV18	CASSDSNTDTQYF	TGTGCCAGCTCAGATAGCAACACAGATACGCAGTATTTT
TRBJ2-6	NA	many	TRBV9	CASSVVGGSGANVLTF	TGTGCCAGCAGCGTAGTCGGGGGCTCTGGGGCCAACGTCCTGACTTTC
TRBJ2-7	NA	once	TRBV4-1	CASSQGNQVGYEQYF	TGCGCCAGCAGCCAAGGGAATCAGGTCGGGTACGAGCAGTACTTC
TRBJ2-3	TRBD2	many	TRBV20-1	CSARRGSGSIDSTDTQYF	TGCAGTGCTAGGAGGGGTAGCGGGAGTATAGATAGCACAGATACGCAGTATTTT
TRBJ1-1	NA	many	TRBV28	CASSSGRRTEAFF	TGTGCCAGCAGTTCGGGGCGCAGGACTGAAGCTTTCTTT
TRBJ1-1	NA	many	TRBV6-1	CASSEWGGTEAFF	TGTGCCAGCAGTGAATGGGGGGGCACTGAAGCTTTCTTT
TRBJ2-7	TRBD2	many	TRBV28	CASSLGLAGWESYEQYF	TGTGCCAGCAGTTTGGGCCTAGCGGGATGGGAGTCCTACGAGCAGTACTTC
TRBJ1-2	NA	NA	TRBV9	CASSPTASNNYGYTF	TGTGCCAGCAGCCCGACAGCGAGTAATAACTATGGCTACACCTTC
TRBJ1-5	NA	many	TRBV6-2/TRBV6-3	CASDGFAGGNQPQHF	TGTGCCAGCGACGGATTCGCAGGAGGTAATCAGCCCCAGCATTTT
TRBJ1-1	NA	many	TRBV12-3/TRBV12-4	CASSPMGLNTEAFF	TGTGCCAGCAGCCCAATGGGACTGAACACTGAAGCTTTCTTT
TRBJ1-4	NA	NA	TRBV4-1	CASSRSGPTNEKLFF	TGCGCCAGCAGCCGGTCGGGACCAACTAATGAAAAACTGTTTTTT
TRBJ1-5	NA	many	TRBV9	CASSHSGNQPQHF	TGTGCCAGCAGCCACTCGGGCAACCAGCCCCAGCATTTT
TRBJ2-5	TRBD2	many	TRBV6-2/TRBV6-3	CASSYSEGLAGASNIETQYF	TGTGCCAGCAGTTACTCGGAGGGATTAGCGGGAGCCTCGAATATAGAGACCCAGTACTTC
TRBJ1-1	NA	many	TRBV20-1	CSARELGNTEAFF	TGCAGTGCTAGAGAGCTTGGGAACACTGAAGCTTTCTTT
TRBJ1-3	NA	NA	TRBV5-6	CAGSLGQGAGNTIYF	TGTGCCGGCAGCTTGGGGCAGGGAGCAGGAAACACCATATATTTT
TRBJ2-4	TRBD1	NA	TRBV18	CASSPPGQGVPNIQYF	TGTGCCAGCTCACCACCGGGACAGGGGGTTCCGAACATTCAGTACTTC
TRBJ2-7	NA	few	TRBV7-6	CASSLALSGVEQYF	TGTGCCAGCAGCTTAGCGCTTTCCGGGGTCGAGCAGTACTTC
TRBJ2-1	NA	few	TRBV5-1	CASSLNQPSSYNEQFF	TGCGCCAGCAGCTTAAACCAGCCGAGCTCCTACAATGAGCAGTTCTTC
TRBJ2-2	TRBD2	few	TRBV2	CASRGTSGNTGELFF	TGTGCCAGCAGGGGGACTAGCGGAAACACCGGGGAGCTGTTTTTT
TRBJ2-7	NA	many	TRBV6-2/TRBV6-3	CASSTSAWEQYF	TGTGCCAGCAGCACGTCGGCCTGGGAGCAGTACTTC
TRBJ1-4	NA	NA	TRBV12-3/TRBV12-4	CASTYSGALNEKLFF	TGTGCCAGCACTTACTCGGGAGCCTTAAATGAAAAACTGTTTTTT
TRBJ1-6	TRBD1	many	TRBV19	CASRGTLYNSPLHF	TGTGCCAGCAGGGGGACCTTGTATAATTCACCCCTCCACTTT
TRBJ1-2	TRBD1	many	TRBV20-1	CSARAPGQGKSYGYTF	TGCAGTGCTAGAGCCCCAGGACAGGGTAAATCCTATGGCTACACCTTC
TRBJ2-7	NA	many	TRBV15	CATSRDRATYEQYF	TGTGCCACCAGCAGGGATAGGGCCACCTACGAGCAGTACTTC
TRBJ1-6	NA	few	TRBV27	CASSPARSPLHF	TGTGCCAGCAGTCCCGCCCGGTCACCCCTCCACTTT
TRBJ2-7	TRBD1	NA	TRBV4-1	CASSFRDSGSWEQYF	TGCGCCAGCAGCTTCCGGGACAGCGGATCTTGGGAGCAGTACTTC
TRBJ2-3	NA	many	TRBV20-1	CSAFWATTDTDTQYF	TGCAGTGCTTTTTGGGCTACCACCGACACAGATACGCAGTATTTT
TRBJ2-3	NA	many	TRBV11-2	CASILRQSTDTQYF	TGTGCCAGCATATTGCGGCAAAGCACAGATACGCAGTATTTT
TRBJ2-1	TRBD2	many	TRBV4-3	CASSQDMGLAIFDEQFF	TGCGCCAGCAGCCAAGATATGGGACTAGCGATATTTGATGAGCAGTTCTTC
TRBJ1-1	NA	many	TRBV2	CASSEAWRGPNTEAFF	TGTGCCAGCAGTGAAGCATGGCGAGGCCCAAACACTGAAGCTTTCTTT
TRBJ1-1	NA	many	TRBV12-3/TRBV12-4	CASSPLQGWGTEAFF	TGTGCCAGCAGTCCACTACAGGGTTGGGGCACTGAAGCTTTCTTT
TRBJ2-7	TRBD1	few	TRBV5-6	CASSFWDSSYEQYF	TGTGCCAGCAGCTTCTGGGACAGCTCCTACGAGCAGTACTTC
TRBJ2-7	NA	many	TRBV6-5	CASRRQDHEPYEQYF	TGTGCCAGCAGGAGACAGGACCATGAACCCTACGAGCAGTACTTC
TRBJ1-2	NA	many	TRBV20-1	CSARDSLSGGNNPHYGYTF	TGCAGTGCTAGAGATTCCCTGTCCGGCGGGAACAACCCCCACTATGGCTACACCTTC
TRBJ1-1	NA	many	TRBV7-9	CASREMNTEAFF	TGTGCCAGCAGGGAGATGAACACTGAAGCTTTCTTT
TRBJ2-2	TRBD2	few	TRBV5-4	CASSTERGENTGELFF	TGTGCCAGCAGCACCGAGCGGGGGGAAAACACCGGGGAGCTGTTTTTT
TRBJ2-3	NA	many	TRBV28	CASSFTGRGDTQYF	TGTGCCAGCAGTTTCACCGGGAGAGGTGATACGCAGTATTTT
TRBJ2-5	NA	many	TRBV27	CASSFGGDRWETQYF	TGTGCCAGCAGTTTTGGAGGAGACAGGTGGGAGACCCAGTACTTC
TRBJ1-1	NA	NA	TRBV7-9	CASSWDMNTEAFF	TGTGCCAGCAGCTGGGACATGAACACTGAAGCTTTCTTT
TRBJ1-5	NA	many	TRBV4-1	CASSQEGRQANPPQHF	TGCGCCAGCAGCCAAGAAGGAAGACAGGCCAATCCCCCCCAGCATTTT
TRBJ2-7	NA	NA	TRBV20-1	CSARRGITYEQYF	TGCAGTGCTAGAAGGGGGATCACCTACGAGCAGTACTTC
TRBJ1-5	NA	many	TRBV3-1	CASSFSTEGPNQPQHF	TGTGCCAGCAGCTTTAGTACAGAAGGCCCCAATCAGCCCCAGCATTTT
TRBJ2-2	NA	few	TRBV19	CASSIGGLGELFF	TGTGCCAGTAGTATAGGAGGGCTCGGGGAGCTGTTTTTT
TRBJ2-7	NA	many	TRBV12-3/TRBV12-4	CASTQAGPLSDSYEQYF	TGTGCCAGCACCCAGGCCGGGCCCCTTTCCGACTCCTACGAGCAGTACTTC
TRBJ1-1	NA	NA	TRBV5-1	CASSLGANAEAFF	TGCGCCAGCAGCTTGGGGGCGAACGCTGAAGCTTTCTTT
TRBJ2-7	TRBD1	NA	TRBV25-1	CASSEWGGTGIYEQYF	TGTGCCAGCAGTGAATGGGGCGGGACAGGGATCTACGAGCAGTACTTC
TRBJ2-7	TRBD1	many	TRBV7-2	CASSSSAGGYEQYF	TGTGCCAGCAGCTCTTCGGCAGGGGGCTACGAGCAGTACTTC
TRBJ1-2	NA	many	TRBV7-6	CASGGGYLGYTF	TGTGCCAGCGGTGGGGGGTATCTGGGCTACACCTTC
TRBJ2-2	NA	many	TRBV16	CASSQYASANTGELFF	TGTGCCAGCAGCCAATATGCTAGCGCCAACACCGGGGAGCTGTTTTTT
TRBJ2-1	TRBD2	once	TRBV12-3/TRBV12-4	CASSLIAGGVGEQFF	TGTGCCAGCAGTTTAATAGCGGGAGGGGTCGGAGAGCAGTTCTTC
TRBJ2-3	TRBD2	many	TRBV6-1	CASSDATSGTDTQYF	TGTGCCAGCAGTGACGCGACTAGCGGCACAGATACGCAGTATTTT
TRBJ2-1	TRBD1	NA	TRBV30	CAWSTGTGVDEQFF	TGTGCCTGGAGTACCGGGACAGGAGTCGATGAGCAGTTCTTC